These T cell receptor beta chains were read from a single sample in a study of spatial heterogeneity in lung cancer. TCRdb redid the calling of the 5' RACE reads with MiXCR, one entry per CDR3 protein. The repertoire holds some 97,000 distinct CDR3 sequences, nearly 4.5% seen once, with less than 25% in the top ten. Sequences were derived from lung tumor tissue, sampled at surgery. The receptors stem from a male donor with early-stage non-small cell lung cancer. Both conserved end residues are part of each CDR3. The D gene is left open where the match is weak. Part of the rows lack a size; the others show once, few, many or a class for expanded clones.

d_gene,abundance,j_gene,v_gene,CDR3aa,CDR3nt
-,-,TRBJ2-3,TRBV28,CASSLSWGSSDTQYF,TGTGCCAGCAGTTTAAGTTGGGGTTCCTCAGATACGCAGTATTTT
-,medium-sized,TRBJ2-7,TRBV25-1,CASGDNAYEQYF,TGTGCCAGCGGGGACAATGCCTACGAGCAGTACTTC
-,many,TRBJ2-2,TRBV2,CASSQSRTQGFF,TGTGCCAGCAGCCAAAGCAGGACCCAGGGGTTTTTT
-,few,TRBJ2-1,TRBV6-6,CASSQDLYENEQFF,TGTGCCAGCAGTCAAGATCTTTACGAAAATGAGCAGTTCTTC
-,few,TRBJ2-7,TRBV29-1,CSVEDWDYEQYF,TGCAGCGTTGAAGACTGGGACTACGAGCAGTACTTC
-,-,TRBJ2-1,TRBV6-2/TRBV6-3,CASSRSNTKANEQFF,TGTGCCAGCAGTCGATCTAACACCAAGGCCAATGAGCAGTTCTTC
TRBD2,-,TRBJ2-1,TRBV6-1,CASSKLAGGGRNEQFF,TGTGCCAGCAGTAAACTAGCGGGAGGGGGGAGAAATGAGCAGTTCTTC
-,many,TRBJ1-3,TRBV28,CASSEGGSSGNTIYF,TGTGCCAGCTCGGAGGGGGGCAGCTCTGGAAACACCATATATTTT
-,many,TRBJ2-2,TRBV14,CASSQSDGGELFF,TGTGCCAGCAGCCAATCAGACGGCGGGGAGCTGTTTTTT
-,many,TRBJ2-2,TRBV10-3,CAISDVGGNTGELFF,TGTGCCATCAGTGACGTCGGCGGGAACACCGGGGAGCTGTTTTTT
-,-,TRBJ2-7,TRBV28,CASSSKHSARGSYEQYF,TGTGCCAGCAGTTCAAAGCACTCGGCGCGGGGCTCCTACGAGCAGTACTTC
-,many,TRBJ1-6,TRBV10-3,CAINGGDNSPLHF,TGTGCCATCAACGGGGGGGATAATTCACCCCTCCACTTT
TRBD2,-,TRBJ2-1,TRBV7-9,CASVTGLAGPYSYNEQFF,TGTGCCAGTGTAACGGGACTAGCGGGGCCTTACTCCTACAATGAGCAGTTCTTC
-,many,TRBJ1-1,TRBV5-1,CASRSGVNTEAFF,TGCGCCAGCAGATCAGGGGTGAACACTGAAGCTTTCTTT
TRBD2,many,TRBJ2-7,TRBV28,CASSFASGRYEQYF,TGTGCCAGCAGTTTCGCTAGCGGGAGATACGAGCAGTACTTC
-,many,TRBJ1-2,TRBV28,CASSPGQSQGRYGYTF,TGTGCCAGCAGCCCCGGACAGTCCCAAGGCCGCTATGGCTACACCTTC
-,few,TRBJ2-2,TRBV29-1,CSAAEGEELFF,TGCAGCGCCGCGGAGGGAGAGGAGCTGTTTTTT
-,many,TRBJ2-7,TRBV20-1,CSAPPFVGARYEQYF,TGCAGTGCTCCCCCGTTCGTGGGGGCACGGTACGAGCAGTACTTC
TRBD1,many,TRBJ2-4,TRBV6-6,CASSPDRGENIQYF,TGTGCCAGCAGCCCGGACAGGGGGGAAAACATTCAGTACTTC
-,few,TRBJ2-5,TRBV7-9,CASSFTRGSETQYF,TGTGCCAGCAGCTTTACCCGGGGCAGCGAGACCCAGTACTTC
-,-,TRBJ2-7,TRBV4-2,CASSQEDPRGRTYEQYF,TGTGCCAGCAGCCAAGAGGACCCCCGGGGCCGAACCTACGAGCAGTACTTC
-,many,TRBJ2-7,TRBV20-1,CSARVDNSYEQYF,TGCAGTGCTAGAGTGGACAACTCCTACGAGCAGTACTTC
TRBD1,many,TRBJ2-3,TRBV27,CASAWTGSADTQYF,TGTGCCAGCGCCTGGACAGGGTCGGCAGATACGCAGTATTTT
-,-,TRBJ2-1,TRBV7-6,CASGLVSNGAGAVQFF,TGTGCCAGCGGCTTAGTTAGTAATGGGGCAGGGGCCGTCCAGTTCTTC
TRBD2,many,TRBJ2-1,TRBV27,CASSLLNGASGRVYNEQFF,TGTGCCAGCAGTTTACTCAATGGGGCTAGCGGGAGGGTCTACAATGAGCAGTTCTTC
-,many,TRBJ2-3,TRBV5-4,CASSFGLTDTQYF,TGTGCCAGCAGCTTCGGACTAACAGATACGCAGTATTTT
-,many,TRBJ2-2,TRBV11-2,CASSLGRTGIGAGTGELFF,TGTGCCAGCAGCTTAGGCCGCACAGGGATCGGTGCGGGCACCGGGGAGCTGTTTTTT
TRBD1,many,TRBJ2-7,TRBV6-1,CASRVGQGTSYEQYF,TGTGCCAGCAGGGTGGGACAGGGGACATCCTACGAGCAGTACTTC
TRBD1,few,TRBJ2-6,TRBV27,CASSLTVDRGLGANVLTF,TGTGCCAGCAGTTTAACAGTCGATAGGGGGCTGGGGGCCAACGTCCTGACTTTC
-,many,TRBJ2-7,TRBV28,CASSSRGLYEQYF,TGTGCCAGCAGTTCGAGGGGACTCTACGAGCAGTACTTC
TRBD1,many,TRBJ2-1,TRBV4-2,CASSQEGTGRNNEQFF,TGTGCCAGCAGCCAAGAGGGGACAGGGCGCAACAATGAGCAGTTCTTC
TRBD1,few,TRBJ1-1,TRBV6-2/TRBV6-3,CASSPGTAHTEAFF,TGTGCCAGCAGCCCCGGGACAGCCCACACTGAAGCTTTCTTT
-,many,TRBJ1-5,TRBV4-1,CASSQDWTFDSNQPQHF,TGCGCCAGCAGCCAAGATTGGACTTTTGATAGCAATCAGCCCCAGCATTTT
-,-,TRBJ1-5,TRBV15,CATSRDGNQPQHF,TGTGCCACCAGCAGAGATGGAAATCAGCCCCAGCATTTT
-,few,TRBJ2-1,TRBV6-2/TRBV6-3,CASSYSARGPSYNEQFF,TGTGCCAGCAGTTACTCGGCGCGGGGGCCTTCCTACAATGAGCAGTTCTTC
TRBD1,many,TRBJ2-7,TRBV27,CASSPQTGAPYEQYF,TGTGCCAGCAGTCCCCAGACAGGGGCCCCTTACGAGCAGTACTTC
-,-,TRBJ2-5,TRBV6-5,CASSYSQTMETQYF,TGTGCCAGCAGTTACTCACAAACGATGGAGACCCAGTACTTC